This note documents a single T cell receptor (beta chain) sequence. Germline CDR1 reads MNHEY; CDR2 reads SMNVEV (reference sequence). V lost 6 bases, J lost 0 bases, and 7 bases stayed unmatched. CDR3 size: 15 residues. This sample is part of a study of control samples from healthy donors and cancer patients. Sequenced by immunoSEQ multiplex PCR; TCRdb stores in-frame clones only, minus some. The table has 150,000 to 200,000 clones, 91% seen once; the top ten hold about 1.6%. The sequence was collected from a woman under 40 in good health. The sequencing sample was made of blood. The chain couples TRBV27 to TRBJ1-2; 7 positions agree with TRBD1. The CDR3 sequence: CASSQTGTANYGYTF. CDR3 bases: TGTGCCAGCAGCCAGACCGGGACAGCTAACTATGGCTACACCTTC.